One and the same sample provided the 5 T cell receptor beta chains below, sequenced in a study of blood T cell repertoires in COVID-19. TCRdb's copy holds only in-frame clones and misses some; the assay was immunoSEQ multiplex PCR. Counted here are 30,000 to 40,000 clones, about nine tenths occurring once; the ten biggest clones make up roughly 19%. Sequenced material: peripheral blood. Receptors were obtained from a man at least 80 years old with acute or convalescent COVID-19.

The chain couples TRBV5-1 to TRBJ1-2; D is perhaps TRBD1 (6 bases). Per germline, CDR1 SGHRS and CDR2 YFSETQ. CDR3 size: 14 residues. The germline V and J ends were trimmed by 0 bases and 3 bases, with 9 bases remaining between them. CDR3 bases: TGCGCCAGCAGCTTGGGCAGGGGCGACTATGGCTACACCTTC. It yields the protein CASSLGRGDYGYTF.

This clone occurred a few times. The CDR3 DNA sequence: TGTGCCACCCAGGGTTTCAATGAGCAGTTCTTC. This encodes CATQGFNEQFF. V gene TRBV2 combines with J gene TRBJ2-1, with D possibly being TRBD1 (5 bases). This CDR3 region has 11 residues. Trimming removed 10 bases at V and 6 bases at J, with 10 bases between. In germline, CDR1 is SNHLY, CDR2 FYNNEI.

The chain carries TRBV7-2 and TRBJ2-3; TRBD2 matches 8 bases. Per germline, CDR1 SGHTA and CDR2 FQGNSA. CDR3 length equals 15 residues. After removal of 4 bases from V and 3 bases from J, the junction contained 6 bases not matched to a gene. CDR3 sequence: CASSSSSGETDTQYF. The CDR3 DNA reads as TGTGCCAGCAGCTCAAGTAGCGGGGAAACAGATACGCAGTATTTT.

The chain joins TRBV5-5 to TRBJ1-4; 8 nucleotides agree with TRBD1. There are 15 residues in the CDR3. Germline CDR1 is SGHKS and CDR2 is YYEKEE (reference sequence). V was clipped by 5 bases and J by 6 bases; unmatched bases: 9. The CDR3 DNA is TGTGCCAGCAGTTCAGGGGGCTGGGGGGATGAAAAACTGTTTTTT. As protein: CASSSGGWGDEKLFF.

A single count supports this clone. The chain joins TRBV5-1 to TRBJ1-1; D is perhaps TRBD1 (6 bases). V shed 0 bases and J shed 6 bases, with 12 bases lying between them. Per germline, CDR1 SGHRS and CDR2 YFSETQ. This CDR3 contains 14 residues. The DNA for the CDR3 is TGCGCCAGCAGCTTGGAACAGGGAGTCGCTGAAGCTTTCTTT. The encoded protein is CASSLEQGVAEAFF.